The 6 T cell receptor beta chains listed next were all sequenced from one sample in a study of T-cell reconstitution after alpha-beta-depleted transplantation in children. The TCRbeta library incorporated unique molecular identifiers. MiXCR was run by TCRdb on the PCR reads, yielding one entry per CDR3 protein. Here the sample spans about a million distinct CDR3 sequences, around 30% being singletons. Sample: PBMCs, mostly from graft donor cells, taken 360 days after TCRalphabeta/CD19-depleted stem cell transplant. Receptor source: a boy under three years old who had a stem cell transplant for SCID, so the T cells may come from the graft donor.

This rearrangement joins TRBV11-1 to TRBJ2-5; TRBD1 matches 8 bases. The CDR3 loop spans 23 amino acids. The germline V gene encodes CDR1 SGHAT and CDR2 FQDESV (reference sequence). V was pared by 0 bases and J by 4 bases, with 28 bases of the junction left unmatched. The CDR3 sequence: CASSLAPEALPTGDTSTRETQYF. As DNA, the CDR3 is TGTGCCAGCAGCTTAGCGCCGGAGGCCCTCCCGACAGGGGACACAAGTACTCGAGAGACCCAGTACTTC.

This clonotype was seen only once. The chain is built from TRBV18 and TRBJ2-7; no clear D gene. This CDR3 has 14 amino acids. With 2 bases removed from V and 2 bases from J, the gap between germline ends came to 10 bases. The germline CDR1 and CDR2 sequences are KGHSH and LQKENI. The CDR3: CASSPGDFTYEQYF. CDR3 in DNA: TGTGCCAGCTCACCAGGGGATTTTACCTACGAGCAGTACTTC. The entire variable domain, with the rest obtained from reference TRBV18 and TRBJ2-7, is as follows: NAGVMQNPRHLVRRRGQEARLRCSPMKGHSHVYWYRQLPEEGLKFMVYLQKENIIDESGMPKERFSAEFPKEGPSILRIQQVVRGDSAAYFCASSPGDFTYEQYFGPGTRLTVT.

The chain is built from TRBV6-5 and TRBJ2-7, with D possibly matching TRBD2 (7 bases). This CDR3 has 15 residues. V was trimmed by 0 bases and J by 6 bases, leaving 15 bases between them. In germline, CDR1 is MNHEY, CDR2 SVGAGI. DNA of the CDR3: TGTGCCAGCAGTTACTCGGGCCAGGGAGGGGGCGAGCAGTACTTC. Translated, it gives CASSYSGQGGGEQYF.

The chain carries TRBV9 and TRBJ2-7, with TRBD1 as a possible D gene (5 bases). Trimming took 0 bases from V and 0 from J, leaving 10 bases between them. The CDR3 runs 15 residues. Germline assignment: CDR1 SGDLS and CDR2 YYNGEE. The CDR3 coding sequence is TGTGCCAGCAGCGTAGGATGGGGCCCCTCCTACGAGCAGTACTTC. Its protein product is CASSVGWGPSYEQYF. Using reference TRBV9 and TRBJ2-7 for the parts outside the CDR3, the full variable domain is DSGVTQTPKHLITATGQRVTLRCSPRSGDLSVYWYQQSLDQGLQFLIQYYNGEERAKGNILERFSAQQFPDLHSELNLSSLELGDSALYFCASSVGWGPSYEQYFGPGTRLTVT.

The V gene is TRBV14, the J gene TRBJ2-2; D may be TRBD1 (6 bases). The CDR3 runs to 16 residues. Germline CDR1 reads SGHDN; CDR2 reads FVKESK. The ends were cut back, 1 base at V and 3 bases at J, with 12 bases in the middle. In nucleotides, the CDR3 is TGTGCCAGCAGCCAAGTTAGGGACACCCACACCGGGGAGCTGTTTTTT. As protein: CASSQVRDTHTGELFF.

The V and J genes are TRBV9 and TRBJ1-5, with D possibly matching TRBD1 (5 bases). Looked up from germline, CDR1 is SGDLS and CDR2 is YYNGEE. Deletions cut 0 bases from V and 0 bases from J, with 28 bases between. The CDR3 covers 22 residues. CDR3 protein: CASSVGGLQGRRGVYSNQPQHF. CDR3 bases: TGTGCCAGCAGCGTAGGGGGACTCCAAGGGCGACGGGGAGTTTATAGCAATCAGCCCCAGCATTTT.